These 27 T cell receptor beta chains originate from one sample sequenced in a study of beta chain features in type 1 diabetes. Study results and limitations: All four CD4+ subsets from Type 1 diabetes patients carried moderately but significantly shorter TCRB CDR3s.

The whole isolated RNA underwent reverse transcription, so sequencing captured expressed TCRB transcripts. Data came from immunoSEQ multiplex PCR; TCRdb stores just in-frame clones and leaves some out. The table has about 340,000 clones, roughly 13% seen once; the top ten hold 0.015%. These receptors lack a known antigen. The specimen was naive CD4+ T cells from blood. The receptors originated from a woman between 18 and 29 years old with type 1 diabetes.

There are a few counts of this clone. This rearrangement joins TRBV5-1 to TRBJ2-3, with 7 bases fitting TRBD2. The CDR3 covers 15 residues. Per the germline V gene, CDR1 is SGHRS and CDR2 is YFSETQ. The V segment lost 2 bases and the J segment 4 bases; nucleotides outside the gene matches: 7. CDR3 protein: CASSFAPGGADTQYF. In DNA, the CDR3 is TGCGCCAGCAGCTTTGCTCCGGGAGGAGCAGATACGCAGTATTTT.

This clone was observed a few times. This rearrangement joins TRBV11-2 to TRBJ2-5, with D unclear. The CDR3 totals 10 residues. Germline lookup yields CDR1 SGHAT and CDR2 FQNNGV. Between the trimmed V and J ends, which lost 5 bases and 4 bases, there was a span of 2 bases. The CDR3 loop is CASSRETQYF. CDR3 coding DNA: TGTGCCAGCAGCCGAGAGACCCAGTACTTC.

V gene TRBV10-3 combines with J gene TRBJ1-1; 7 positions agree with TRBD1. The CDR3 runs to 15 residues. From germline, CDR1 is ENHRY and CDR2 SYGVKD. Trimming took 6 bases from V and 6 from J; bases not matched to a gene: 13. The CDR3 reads CAISRQGAGPSEAFF. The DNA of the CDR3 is TGTGCCATCAGCCGACAGGGCGCAGGGCCCTCTGAAGCTTTCTTT.

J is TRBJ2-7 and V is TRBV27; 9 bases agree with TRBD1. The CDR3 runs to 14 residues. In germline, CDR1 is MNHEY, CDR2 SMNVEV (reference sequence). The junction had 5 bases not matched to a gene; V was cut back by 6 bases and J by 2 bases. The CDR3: CASRGTGMAYEQYV. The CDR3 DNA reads TGTGCCAGCAGGGGGACAGGGATGGCCTACGAGCAGTACGTC.

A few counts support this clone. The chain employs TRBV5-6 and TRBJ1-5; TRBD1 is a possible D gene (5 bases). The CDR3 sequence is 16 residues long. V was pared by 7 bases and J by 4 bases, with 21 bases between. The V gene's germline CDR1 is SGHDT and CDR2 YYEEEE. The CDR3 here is CASRNPARAKNQPQHF. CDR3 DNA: TGTGCCAGCCGGAACCCGGCCAGGGCAAAAAATCAGCCCCAGCATTTT.

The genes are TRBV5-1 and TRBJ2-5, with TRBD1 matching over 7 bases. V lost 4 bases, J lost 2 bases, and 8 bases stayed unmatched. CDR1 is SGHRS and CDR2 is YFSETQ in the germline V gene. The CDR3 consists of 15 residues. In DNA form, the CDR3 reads TGCGCCAGCAGCATGGGACAGACCACACAAGAGACCCAGTACTTC. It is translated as CASSMGQTTQETQYF.

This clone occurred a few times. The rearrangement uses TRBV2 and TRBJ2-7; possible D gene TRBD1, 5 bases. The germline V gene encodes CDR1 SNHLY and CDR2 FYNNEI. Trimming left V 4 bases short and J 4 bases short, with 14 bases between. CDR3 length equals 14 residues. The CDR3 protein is CASSGAQGSYEQYV. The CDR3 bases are TGTGCCAGCAGTGGGGCCCAGGGATCATACGAGCAGTACGTC.

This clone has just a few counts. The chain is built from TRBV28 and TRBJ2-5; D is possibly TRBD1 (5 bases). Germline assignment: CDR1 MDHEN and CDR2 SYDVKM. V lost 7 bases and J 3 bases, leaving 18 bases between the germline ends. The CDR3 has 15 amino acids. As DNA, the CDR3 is TGTGCCAGCACCTCCCCGTCGGCAGGGAAAGAGACCCAGTACTTC. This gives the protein CASTSPSAGKETQYF. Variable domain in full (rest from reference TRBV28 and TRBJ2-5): DVKVTQSSRYLVKRTGEKVFLECVQDMDHENMFWYRQDPGLGLRLIYFSYDVKMKEKGDIPEGYSVSREKKERFSLILESASTNQTSMYLCASTSPSAGKETQYFGPGTRLLVL.

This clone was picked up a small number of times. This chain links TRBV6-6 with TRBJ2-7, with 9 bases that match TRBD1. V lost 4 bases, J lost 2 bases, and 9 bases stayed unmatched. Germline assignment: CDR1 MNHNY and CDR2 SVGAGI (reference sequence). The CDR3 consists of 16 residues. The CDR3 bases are TGTGCCAGCAGTTCTTCAGTGGGACAGGGACCCTACGAGCAGTACGTC. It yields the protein CASSSSVGQGPYEQYV.

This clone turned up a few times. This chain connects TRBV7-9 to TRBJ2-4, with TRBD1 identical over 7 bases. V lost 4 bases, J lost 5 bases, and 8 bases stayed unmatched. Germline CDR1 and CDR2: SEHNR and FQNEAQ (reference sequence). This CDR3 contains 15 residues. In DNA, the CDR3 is TGTGCCAGCAGCTCGTTTGGGACAGCGGAAAACATTCAGTACTTC. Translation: CASSSFGTAENIQYF. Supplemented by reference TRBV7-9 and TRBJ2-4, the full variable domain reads DTGVSQNPRHKITKRGQNVTFRCDPISEHNRLYWYRQTLGQGPEFLTYFQNEAQLEKSRLLSDRFSAERPKGSFSTLEIQRTEQGDSAMYLCASSSFGTAENIQYFGAGTRLSVL.

CDR3 sequence reads: CAHAGGRGYTF. The CDR3 coding sequence is TGTGCCCACGCTGGCGGGAGGGGCTACACCTTC. This sequence joins TRBV30 and TRBJ1-2; D gene unclear. From germline, CDR1 is GTSNPN and CDR2 SVGIG (reference sequence). The V and J ends lost 8 bases and 8 bases respectively, with 15 bases between them. This CDR3 has 11 amino acids. Full variable domain (outside the CDR3, taken from reference TRBV30 and TRBJ1-2): SQTIHQWPATLVQPVGSPLSLECTVEGTSNPNLYWYRQAAGRGLQLLFYSVGIGQISSEVPQNLSASRPQDRQFILSSKKLLLSDSGFYLCAHAGGRGYTFGSGTRLTVV.

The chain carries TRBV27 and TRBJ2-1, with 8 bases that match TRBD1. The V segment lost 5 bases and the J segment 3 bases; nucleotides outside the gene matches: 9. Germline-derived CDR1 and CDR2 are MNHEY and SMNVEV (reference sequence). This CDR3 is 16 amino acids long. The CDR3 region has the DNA TGTGCCAGCAGTCCACACCGGGACAGGATCTACAATGAGCAGTTCTTC. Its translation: CASSPHRDRIYNEQFF.

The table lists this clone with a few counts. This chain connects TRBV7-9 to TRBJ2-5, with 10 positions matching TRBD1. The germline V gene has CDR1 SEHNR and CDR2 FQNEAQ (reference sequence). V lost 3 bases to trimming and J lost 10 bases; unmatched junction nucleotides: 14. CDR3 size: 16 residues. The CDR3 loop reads CASSFTGTGADRDQYF. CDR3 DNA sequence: TGTGCCAGCAGCTTCACGGGGACAGGGGCTGATCGGGACCAGTACTTC.

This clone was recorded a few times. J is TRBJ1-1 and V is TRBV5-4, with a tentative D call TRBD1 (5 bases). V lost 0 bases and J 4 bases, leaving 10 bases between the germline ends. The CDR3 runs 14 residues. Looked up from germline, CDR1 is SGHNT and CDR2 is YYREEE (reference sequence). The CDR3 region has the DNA TGTGCCAGCAGCTTGGTAGGGGCAAGCACTGAAGCTTTCTTT. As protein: CASSLVGASTEAFF.

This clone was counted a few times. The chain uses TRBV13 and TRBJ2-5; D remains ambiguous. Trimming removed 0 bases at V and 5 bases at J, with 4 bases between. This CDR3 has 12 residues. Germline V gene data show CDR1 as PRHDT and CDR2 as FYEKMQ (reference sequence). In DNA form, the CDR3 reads TGTGCCAGCAGCTTAGGGCGTGAGACCCAGTACTTC. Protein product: CASSLGRETQYF.

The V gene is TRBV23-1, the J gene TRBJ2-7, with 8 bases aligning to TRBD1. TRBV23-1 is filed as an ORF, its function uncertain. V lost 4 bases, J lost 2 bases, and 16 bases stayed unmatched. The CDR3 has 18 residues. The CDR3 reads CASSPKTGQEETPYEQYF. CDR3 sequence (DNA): TGCGCCAGCAGTCCTAAGACGGGACAGGAAGAAACCCCCTACGAGCAGTACTTC.

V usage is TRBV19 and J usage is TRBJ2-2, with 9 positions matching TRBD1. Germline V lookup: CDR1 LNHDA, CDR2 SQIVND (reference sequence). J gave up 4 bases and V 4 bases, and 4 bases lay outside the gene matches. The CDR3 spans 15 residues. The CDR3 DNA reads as TGTGCCAGTAGTAGGGACAGGGTTGGCACCGGGGAGCTGTTTTTT. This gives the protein CASSRDRVGTGELFF.

CDR3 amino acids: CASQLGLAGTDTQYF. The CDR3 DNA follows: TGTGCCAGTCAGCTGGGACTAGCGGGCACAGATACGCAGTATTTT. The chain carries TRBV19 and TRBJ2-3; 11 bases align to TRBD2. The J segment lost 1 base and the V segment lost 8 bases, leaving 5 bases of the junction unmatched. Germline V gene lookup returns CDR1 LNHDA and CDR2 SQIVND (reference sequence). The CDR3 totals 15 residues. Filled out from reference TRBV19 and TRBJ2-3, the complete variable domain reads DGGITQSPKYLFRKEGQNVTLSCEQNLNHDAMYWYRQDPGQGLRLIYYSQIVNDFQKGDIAEGYSVSREKKESFPLTVTSAQKNPTAFYLCASQLGLAGTDTQYFGPGTRLTVL.

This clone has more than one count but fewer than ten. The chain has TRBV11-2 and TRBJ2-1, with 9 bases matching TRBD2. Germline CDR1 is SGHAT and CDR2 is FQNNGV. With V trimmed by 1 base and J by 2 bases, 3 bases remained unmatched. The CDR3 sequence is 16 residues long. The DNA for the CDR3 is TGTGCCAGCAGCTTAGTACGCGGGAGGGCCTACAATGAGCAGTTCTTC. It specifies CASSLVRGRAYNEQFF.

CDR3 residues: CASSPVRDTPYNEQFF. The CDR3 DNA sequence: TGTGCCAGCAGCCCGGTCCGGGACACCCCCTACAATGAGCAGTTCTTC. The gene calls are TRBV11-2 and TRBJ2-1; D may be TRBD1 (6 bases). V was pared by 5 bases and J by 2 bases, with 16 bases between. Germline values: CDR1 SGHAT, CDR2 FQNNGV. The CDR3 extends over 16 amino acids.

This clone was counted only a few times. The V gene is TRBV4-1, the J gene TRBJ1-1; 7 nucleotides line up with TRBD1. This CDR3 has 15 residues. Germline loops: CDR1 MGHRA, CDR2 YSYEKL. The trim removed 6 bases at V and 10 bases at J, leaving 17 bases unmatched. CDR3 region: CASRHIPTGPASAFF. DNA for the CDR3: TGCGCCAGCAGACATATTCCGACAGGGCCGGCTTCAGCTTTCTTT.

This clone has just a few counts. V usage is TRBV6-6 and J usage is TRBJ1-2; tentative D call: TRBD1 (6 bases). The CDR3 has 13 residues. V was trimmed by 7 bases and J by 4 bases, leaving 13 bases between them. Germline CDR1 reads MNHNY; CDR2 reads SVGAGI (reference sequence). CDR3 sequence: CASNVQGSYGYTF. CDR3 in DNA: TGTGCCAGCAATGTACAGGGATCCTATGGCTACACCTTC.

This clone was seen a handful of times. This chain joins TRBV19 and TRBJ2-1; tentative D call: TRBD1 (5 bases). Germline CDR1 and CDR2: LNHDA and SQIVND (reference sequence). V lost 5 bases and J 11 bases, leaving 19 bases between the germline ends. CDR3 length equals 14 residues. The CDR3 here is CASSSPGNFYKQFF. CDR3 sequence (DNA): TGTGCCAGTAGTTCGCCAGGGAATTTTTATAAGCAGTTCTTC.

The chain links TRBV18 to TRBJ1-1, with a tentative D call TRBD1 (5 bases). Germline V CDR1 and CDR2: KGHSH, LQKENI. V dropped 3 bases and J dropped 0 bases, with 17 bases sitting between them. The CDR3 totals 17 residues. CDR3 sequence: CASSPRQQDTMNTEAFF. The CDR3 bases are TGTGCCAGCTCACCTAGGCAACAGGACACCATGAACACTGAAGCTTTCTTT.

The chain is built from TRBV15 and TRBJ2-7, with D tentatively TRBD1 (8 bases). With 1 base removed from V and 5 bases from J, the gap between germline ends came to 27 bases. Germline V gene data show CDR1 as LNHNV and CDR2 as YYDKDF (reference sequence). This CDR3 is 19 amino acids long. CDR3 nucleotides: TGTGCCACCAGCAGAGGTCTAGGGACTAACGGGACAGGCAGGAACGAGCAGTACGTC. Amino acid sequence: CATSRGLGTNGTGRNEQYV.

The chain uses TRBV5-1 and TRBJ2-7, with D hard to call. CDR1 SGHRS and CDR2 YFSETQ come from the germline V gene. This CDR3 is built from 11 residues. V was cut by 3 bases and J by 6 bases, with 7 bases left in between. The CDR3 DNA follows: TGCGCCAGCAGCTCATCAGGCGAGCAGTACTTC. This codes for CASSSSGEQYF.

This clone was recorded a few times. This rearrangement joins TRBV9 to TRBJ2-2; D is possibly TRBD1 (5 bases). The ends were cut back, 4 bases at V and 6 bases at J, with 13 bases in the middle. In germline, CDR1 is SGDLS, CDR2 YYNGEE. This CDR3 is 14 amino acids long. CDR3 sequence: CASSKNQGPGELFF. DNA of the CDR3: TGTGCCAGCAGCAAAAACCAGGGTCCCGGGGAGCTGTTTTTT.